These 22 T cell receptor beta chains originate from one sample sequenced in a study of T cell repertoires in cytomegalovirus infection. Antigens of these TCRs are unknown. MiXCR, run by TCRdb on the reads, gives a single entry per CDR3 protein. The sample has about 920,000 distinct CDR3 sequences; about a third are singletons. The source material was cultured CD8+ T cells from PBMCs, sampled from culture after CMV antigen stimulation. The receptors here all came from a human donor in good health (CMV status not recorded). Some clones in this sample may be carry-over from other donors' samples.

This sequence joins TRBV27 and TRBJ2-3; the D gene could be TRBD1 or TRBD2 (5 bases each). With 3 bases removed from V and 2 bases from J, the gap between germline ends came to 9 bases. Germline CDR1 reads MNHEY; CDR2 reads SMNVEV (reference sequence). The CDR3 covers 14 residues. This CDR3 is CASSFGTFTDTQYF. The DNA of the CDR3 is TGTGCCAGCAGTTTCGGGACCTTCACAGATACGCAGTATTTT.

This clonotype showed up many times. This chain links TRBV7-9 with TRBJ2-2, with a weak D call TRBD2 (5 bases). The germline CDR1 and CDR2 sequences are SEHNR and FQNEAQ (reference sequence). V lost 2 bases and J 4 bases, leaving 17 bases between the germline ends. The CDR3 has 17 residues. CDR3 nucleotide sequence: TGTGCCAGCAGCTTAACCGCCCGGGGTTGGAGCACCGGGGAGCTGTTTTTT. This gives the protein CASSLTARGWSTGELFF.

The gene calls are TRBV6-5 and TRBJ2-7; D remains ambiguous. In germline, CDR1 is MNHEY, CDR2 SVGAGI. The germline V and J ends were trimmed by 8 bases and 1 base, with 18 bases remaining between them. The CDR3 sequence is 15 residues long. CDR3 region: CASSRSTALSYEQYF. CDR3 DNA: TGTGCCAGCTCACGGAGTACGGCGCTGTCCTACGAGCAGTACTTC.

This clonotype was counted at least ten times. This chain connects TRBV7-9 to TRBJ1-6; D unresolved. Germline CDR1 SEHNR, CDR2 FQNEAQ (reference sequence). This CDR3 spans 18 amino acids. The germline V and J ends were trimmed by 1 base and 0 bases, with 13 bases remaining between them. The CDR3 nucleotides read TGTGCCAGCAGCTTAGGGACCACCTCCAGCTCCTATAATTCACCCCTCCACTTT. Its translation is CASSLGTTSSSYNSPLHF.

The rearrangement joins TRBV29-1 to TRBJ2-1; D is undetermined. CDR3 size: 15 residues. Trimming shortened V by 0 bases and J by 0 bases, and 9 bases separated the two germline ends. Germline V gene data show CDR1 as SQVTM and CDR2 as ANQGSEA. The CDR3 is CSVEDRRSSYNEQFF. The CDR3, as DNA: TGCAGCGTTGAAGATCGGCGGAGCTCCTACAATGAGCAGTTCTTC.

This clonotype came up many times. The V and J genes are TRBV7-2 and TRBJ2-3; D is possibly TRBD2 (5 bases). V shed 5 bases and J shed 2 bases, with 14 bases lying between them. The CDR3 covers 15 residues. The germline V gene has CDR1 SGHTA and CDR2 FQGNSA. The DNA for the CDR3 is TGTGCCAGCAGCCTACGGCGGGTCCCCACAGATACGCAGTATTTT. Amino acids: CASSLRRVPTDTQYF. Based on the CDR3 plus reference TRBV7-2 and TRBJ2-3, the full variable domain is GAGVSQSPSNKVTEKGKDVELRCDPISGHTALYWYRQSLGQGLEFLIYFQGNSAPDKSGLPSDRFSAERTGGSVSTLTIQRTQQEDSAVYLCASSLRRVPTDTQYFGPGTRLTVL.

This clonotype was picked up a small number of times. The CDR3 here is CASSPRGAGVNEQFF. As DNA, the CDR3 is TGTGCCAGCAGTCCCCGGGGAGCAGGGGTCAATGAGCAGTTCTTC. V usage is TRBV28 and J usage is TRBJ2-1; D possibly corresponds to TRBD1 (6 bases). CDR1 is MDHEN, CDR2 SYDVKM, per germline. There are 15 residues in the CDR3. V lost 5 bases and J lost 6, with 17 bases in between.

This chain joins TRBV6-2 or TRBV6-3 and TRBJ2-1, with 10 bases that match TRBD1. The ends lost 2 bases at V and 2 bases at J; junction bases unmatched: 6. The CDR3 runs 17 residues. The germline V gene encodes CDR1 MNHEY and CDR2 SVGEGT. CDR3 nucleotide sequence: TGTGCCAGCAGTTACCTCCGGACAGGGGGGACCTACAATGAGCAGTTCTTC. This codes for CASSYLRTGGTYNEQFF.

The chain combines TRBV25-1 with TRBJ2-3; D call uncertain. The germline V gene has CDR1 MGHDK and CDR2 SYGVNS. CDR3 length: 15 residues. Trimming left V 7 bases short and J 5 bases short, with 19 bases between. The chain's CDR3 is CASTPFPRSEDTQYF. The CDR3 DNA reads TGTGCCAGCACCCCGTTCCCACGGAGCGAAGATACGCAGTATTTT.

This clonotype was counted many times. The V call is TRBV7-9, the J call TRBJ2-1; 8 bases align to TRBD1. Germline V gene sequence: CDR1 SEHNR, CDR2 FQNEAQ (reference sequence). This CDR3 has 15 residues. The junction had 5 bases not matched to a gene; V was cut back by 2 bases and J by 5 bases. CDR3 DNA: TGTGCCAGCAGCTTAAACAGGGGGTTCGACAATGAGCAGTTCTTC. Amino acids: CASSLNRGFDNEQFF.

Many counts were recorded for this clonotype. The rearrangement joins TRBV11-1 to TRBJ1-2; no clear D. This CDR3 has 13 amino acids. Germline V gene lookup returns CDR1 SGHAT and CDR2 FQDESV (reference sequence). Trimming took off 3 bases at V and 8 bases at J, with 13 bases between the two ends. CDR3 residues: CASSLTGRMGYTF. The DNA for the CDR3 is TGTGCCAGCAGCTTGACCGGACGGATGGGCTACACCTTC. The whole variable domain, remainder taken from reference TRBV11-1 and TRBJ1-2, is EAEVAQSPRYKITEKSQAVAFWCDPISGHATLYWYRQILGQGPELLVQFQDESVVDDSQLPKDRFSAERLKGVDSTLKIQPAELGDSAMYLCASSLTGRMGYTFGSGTRLTVV.

The chain links TRBV6-2 or TRBV6-3 to TRBJ1-1; D is ambiguous. The CDR3 length is 14 residues. Deletions cut 2 bases from V and 4 bases from J, with 11 bases between. CDR1 is MNHEY, CDR2 SVGEGT, per germline. This CDR3 is CASSYPFSGTEAFF. In nucleotides, the CDR3 is TGTGCCAGCAGTTACCCCTTCTCCGGCACTGAAGCTTTCTTT.

A few counts support this clonotype. The J gene is TRBJ2-1, the V gene TRBV29-1; TRBD1 or TRBD2 may be the D gene (5 bases each). Germline CDR1 and CDR2: SQVTM and ANQGSEA. The CDR3 sequence is 12 residues long. Deletions cut 7 bases from V and 15 bases from J, with 22 bases between. The CDR3 spells CSGRDGLSQGFF. CDR3 in DNA: TGCAGCGGTCGGGACGGATTATCCCAGGGGTTCTTC.

This clonotype turned up a few times. A much larger clone lies a single base off, so this may be a read error. This rearrangement joins TRBV7-9 to TRBJ2-7, with TRBD1 as a possible D gene (6 bases). V lost 5 bases, J lost 2 bases, and 10 bases lay in between. The CDR3 has 13 residues. Germline V gene lookup returns CDR1 SEHNR and CDR2 FQNEAQ (reference sequence). CDR3 sequence: CASSPRQAYEQYV. The CDR3 nucleotides read TGTGCCAGCAGCCCCCGACAGGCCTACGAGCAGTACGTC.

This clonotype occurred a few times. V and J are TRBV6-2 or TRBV6-3 and TRBJ2-7, with 7 bases aligning to TRBD1. The V segment lost 5 bases and the J segment 6 bases; nucleotides outside the gene matches: 7. Germline V CDR1 and CDR2: MNHEY, SVGEGT. The CDR3 totals 13 residues. Here the CDR3 DNA reads TGTGCCAGCAGTGCGACAGGGCGAGGCGAGCAGTACGTC. It yields the protein CASSATGRGEQYV.

The chain combines TRBV6-1 with TRBJ2-1; a weak D match, TRBD2 (6 bases). V gave up 7 bases and J gave up 6 bases, with 19 bases separating them. Per the germline V gene, CDR1 is MNHNS and CDR2 is SASEGT. This CDR3 contains 15 residues. CDR3 DNA: TGTGCCAGCACCCAAGGGGACTTCTCCGTCAATGAGCAGTTCTTC. Its protein is CASTQGDFSVNEQFF.

In the case of this clonotype: Sequence at one end of the junction differs from germline and may be a read error. The chain couples TRBV20-1 to TRBJ1-2; D is perhaps TRBD1 (6 bases). The length of the CDR3 is 15 residues. CDR1 is DFQATT and CDR2 is SNEGSKA in the germline V gene (reference sequence). CDR3 residues: CNARDGEQGVYGYTF. The CDR3 DNA follows: TGCAATGCTAGAGATGGGGAACAGGGAGTATATGGCTACACCTTC.

The sample holds a few counts of this clonotype. This chain uses TRBV28 with TRBJ2-1; 7 bases agree with TRBD2. With V trimmed by 9 bases and J by 8 bases, 7 bases remained unmatched. The germline V gene has CDR1 MDHEN and CDR2 SYDVKM. The CDR3 length is 12 residues. Here the CDR3 DNA reads TGTGCCAGTTTGGGGGGGTTGCATGAGCAGTTCTTC. It encodes CASLGGLHEQFF.

This rearrangement joins TRBV6-2 or TRBV6-3 to TRBJ1-1; TRBD1 agrees at 8 bases. The CDR3 is 17 amino acids. Germline CDR1 MNHEY, CDR2 SVGEGT. The ends lost 7 bases at V and 3 bases at J; junction bases unmatched: 16. This CDR3 reads CASIIALGQGLDTEAFF. The CDR3 coding sequence is TGTGCCAGCATCATTGCCCTTGGACAGGGATTAGACACTGAAGCTTTCTTT.

This clonotype was observed a few times. The CDR3 protein is CASMRGQNTDTQYF. Written as DNA, the CDR3 is TGCGCCAGCATGCGGGGGCAGAACACAGATACGCAGTATTTT. This rearrangement joins TRBV4-1 to TRBJ2-3; maybe TRBD2 (7 bases). Germline CDR1 MGHRA, CDR2 YSYEKL. Trimming took 7 bases from V and 2 from J, leaving 13 bases between them. The CDR3 consists of 14 residues.

This chain joins TRBV7-9 and TRBJ2-7; TRBD1 is a possible D gene (6 bases). CDR1 SEHNR and CDR2 FQNEAQ come from the germline V gene (reference sequence). CDR3 size: 13 residues. Between the trimmed V and J ends, which lost 5 bases and 8 bases, there was a span of 16 bases. CDR3 bases: TGTGCCAGCAGCCCAACCCGCAGGGGCAAGCAGTACGTC. It yields the protein CASSPTRRGKQYV.

The chain has TRBV5-4 and TRBJ1-1, with D tentatively TRBD1 (6 bases). The CDR3 totals 13 residues. Trimming pared 7 bases from V and 4 bases from J, leaving 14 bases between. Germline CDR1 SGHNT, CDR2 YYREEE (reference sequence). CDR3 residues: CASRSGEITEAFF. CDR3 sequence (DNA): TGTGCCAGCCGTTCAGGGGAGATCACTGAAGCTTTCTTT.